This T cell receptor beta chain was identified in a study of T cell changes during pregnancy in multiple sclerosis. Trimming took off 2 bases at V and 4 bases at J, with 11 bases between the two ends. Germline V CDR1 and CDR2: MNHNY, SVGAGI (reference sequence). The CDR3 sequence is 14 residues long. TCRdb's copy holds only in-frame clones and misses some; the assay was immunoSEQ multiplex PCR. Seen here are roughly 22,000 clones, about nine tenths observed once, and the top ten hold roughly 0.68%. This TCR was recovered from a female donor in good health, enrolled as a control in a pregnancy study. The sequenced sample was CD4+ T cells from peripheral blood mononuclear cells, obtained after pregnancy. This chain links TRBV6-6 with TRBJ1-1; no definite D call. The CDR3 loop reads CASSYERAGTEAFF. Here the CDR3 DNA reads TGTGCCAGCAGTTACGAGAGAGCCGGCACTGAAGCTTTCTTT.